This T cell receptor (beta chain) was sequenced in a study of cytomegalovirus exposure and HLA in healthy donors. V lost 5 bases and J 5 bases, leaving 13 bases between the germline ends. Germline values: CDR1 SNHLY, CDR2 FYNNEI. This CDR3 contains 14 residues. This clone was recorded only once. This PCR relied on a set of 60 Vbeta primers and 13 Jbeta primers. Measured with immunoSEQ multiplex PCR; TCRdb has only the in-frame clones, and not every one. The sample records under 150,000 clones, roughly 80% being singletons. The receptor was isolated from a woman aged 45-65 years in good health and CMV-seropositive. The V gene is TRBV2, the J gene TRBJ1-5; tentatively, D is TRBD1 (5 bases). Sequences were obtained from PBMCs. The CDR3 sequence is CASSLEGADQPQHF. The CDR3 DNA follows: TGTGCCAGCAGTCTTGAAGGGGCGGATCAGCCCCAGCATTTT.